The 30 T cell receptor beta chains reported below all come from one sample, sequenced in a study of T cell clonotyping in hematopoietic cell transplantation. The assay was immunoSEQ multiplex PCR, and TCRdb's table has in-frame clones only and misses some. Of roughly 9,300 clones in the sample, 50% to 65% are singletons; the top ten hold around 13%. The sequences come from peripheral blood mononuclear cells, collected 100 days after allogeneic stem cell transplant. The receptor set was obtained from a female patient between 50 and 59 years old who had an allogeneic stem cell transplant from an unrelated donor, so the T cells may come from the graft donor. Some clones in this sample may be carry-over from other donors' samples.

This clone has just a few counts. A read error may produce the germline difference seen at one junction end. The chain has TRBV5-1 and TRBJ1-4; 8 bases agree with TRBD1. Germline V gene data show CDR1 as SGHRS and CDR2 as YFSETQ. The CDR3 spans 15 residues. The CDR3 loop is CASRPTDRANEKPFF. As DNA, the CDR3 is TGCGCCAGCAGACCTACGGACAGGGCAAATGAAAAACCGTTTTTT. Full variable domain (remainder filled in from reference TRBV5-1 and TRBJ1-4): KAGVTQTPRYLIKTRGQQVTLSCSPISGHRSVSWYQQTPGQGLQFLFEYFSETQRNKGNFPGRFSGRQFSNSRSEMNVSTLELGDSALYLCASRPTDRANEKPFFGSGTQLSVL.

This chain joins TRBV6-5 and TRBJ1-2, with a possible D match to TRBD1 (6 bases). Germline CDR1 and CDR2: MNHEY and SVGAGI. The CDR3 length is 14 residues. Trimming pared 0 bases from V and 2 bases from J, leaving 7 bases between. CDR3 sequence reads: CASSYSGGNYGYTF. The CDR3 coding sequence is TGTGCCAGCAGTTACTCAGGGGGGAACTATGGCTACACCTTC.

The V and J genes are TRBV5-6 and TRBJ2-1; no clear D gene. Germline V gene sequence: CDR1 SGHDT, CDR2 YYEEEE. V lost 6 bases to trimming and J lost 2 bases, with 18 bases between them. CDR3 length: 16 amino acids. DNA for the CDR3: TGTGCCAGCATCAAACGAACCCAGAATACCTACAATGAGCAGTTCTTC. Translation: CASIKRTQNTYNEQFF.

This chain links TRBV4-3 with TRBJ2-1; 7 bases fit TRBD2. Germline assignment: CDR1 LGHNA and CDR2 YSLEER. V lost 1 base to trimming and J lost 3 bases; unmatched junction nucleotides: 6. CDR3 size: 16 residues. The CDR3 nucleotides read TGCGCCAGCAGCCAAGGAGCACTAGCGATCTACAATGAGCAGTTCTTC. This encodes CASSQGALAIYNEQFF.

In its sample, this clone was seen a few times. The junction departs from germline at one end; a sequencing error may be responsible. Written as DNA, the CDR3 is TGTGCCAGCAGCCAAACTAGTCAAGAGGCCCAGTACTTC. Its translation is CASSQTSQEAQYF. The V and J genes are TRBV4-2 and TRBJ2-5, with D possibly matching TRBD2 (5 bases). This CDR3 has 13 amino acids. Per germline, CDR1 LGHNA and CDR2 YNFKEQ.

This clone showed up just a few times. V and J are TRBV27 and TRBJ1-6; D not resolved. Germline values: CDR1 MNHEY, CDR2 SMNVEV (reference sequence). The CDR3 runs 14 residues. Trimming took off 8 bases at V and 5 bases at J, with 13 bases between the two ends. Here the CDR3 reads CASGPRRDNSPLHF. CDR3 DNA sequence: TGTGCCAGCGGCCCGAGGCGGGATAATTCACCCCTCCACTTT.

V gene TRBV2 combines with J gene TRBJ1-5; a possible D gene is TRBD1 (6 bases). The V gene's germline CDR1 is SNHLY and CDR2 FYNNEI. There are 14 residues in the CDR3. V gave up 5 bases and J gave up 2 bases, with 10 bases separating them. The DNA of the CDR3 is TGTGCCAGCAGTAGGGAGGGGGGCAATCAGCCCCAGCATTTT. Amino acid sequence: CASSREGGNQPQHF.

This clone showed up just a few times. V gene TRBV30 combines with J gene TRBJ2-3; 7 nucleotides align to TRBD1. V was clipped by 3 bases and J by 4 bases; unmatched bases: 16. This CDR3 comprises 17 residues. Looked up from germline, CDR1 is GTSNPN and CDR2 is SVGIG (reference sequence). The CDR3 is CAWSQGVSTDAPDTQYF. The CDR3 coding sequence is TGTGCCTGGAGCCAGGGGGTGTCGACCGACGCTCCAGATACGCAGTATTTT.

This clone was picked up a small number of times. The V gene is TRBV11-3, the J gene TRBJ1-1; D gene ambiguous. V was trimmed by 4 bases and J by 1 base, leaving 13 bases between them. This CDR3 contains 15 residues. The germline V gene encodes CDR1 SGHNT and CDR2 YENEEA. The chain's CDR3 is CASSYFGSENTEAFF. CDR3 DNA: TGTGCCAGCAGCTATTTTGGAAGTGAGAACACTGAAGCTTTCTTT.

The chain recombines TRBV30 with TRBJ1-1, with D possibly TRBD1 on 5 matching bases. V lost 3 bases to trimming and J lost 3 bases, with 11 bases between them. The germline CDR1 and CDR2 sequences are GTSNPN and SVGIG (reference sequence). This CDR3 spans 13 amino acids. The CDR3 region has the DNA TGTGCCTGGAGCGGGGGGAGGGACACTGAAGCTTTCTTT. This sequence encodes CAWSGGRDTEAFF.

This clone was picked up a small number of times. V and J are TRBV9 and TRBJ1-4; D remains ambiguous. Trimming stripped 4 bases from V and 7 bases from J, with 11 bases between. The CDR3 extends over 13 amino acids. The germline V gene has CDR1 SGDLS and CDR2 YYNGEE. The CDR3 loop reads CASSQGRSEKLFF. The CDR3 nucleotides read TGTGCCAGCAGCCAAGGACGTAGTGAAAAACTGTTTTTT.

This chain connects TRBV30 to TRBJ1-1; D uncertain. Germline V gives CDR1 GTSNPN, CDR2 SVGIG (reference sequence). This CDR3 has 10 residues. Trimming shortened V by 1 base and J by 3 bases, and 0 bases separated the two germline ends. The CDR3 coding sequence is TGTGCCTGGAGTGACACTGAAGCTTTCTTT. This encodes CAWSDTEAFF.

V gene TRBV30 combines with J gene TRBJ1-1, with D perhaps matching TRBD1 (5 bases). Germline values: CDR1 GTSNPN, CDR2 SVGIG (reference sequence). V lost 3 bases and J lost 1, with 15 bases in between. This CDR3 is built from 15 residues. The CDR3 reads CAWSPQGSKNTEAFF. The CDR3 DNA reads as TGTGCCTGGAGCCCTCAGGGATCGAAGAACACTGAAGCTTTCTTT.

V and J are TRBV6-5 and TRBJ1-3; D remains unclear. Trimming removed 0 bases from V and 4 bases from J, with 10 bases in between. This CDR3 is 15 amino acids long. Germline CDR1 and CDR2: MNHEY and SVGAGI. CDR3: CASSYSFFGGNTIYF. CDR3 bases: TGTGCCAGCAGTTACTCTTTTTTCGGAGGAAACACCATATATTTT.

The chain carries TRBV30 and TRBJ1-3, with 11 bases that match TRBD1. CDR3 length equals 14 residues. The germline V gene has CDR1 GTSNPN and CDR2 SVGIG (reference sequence). V shed 3 bases, J shed 2 bases, and the junction held 0 bases outside the gene matches. The CDR3 spells CAWRGQGAGNTIYF. CDR3 nucleotides: TGTGCCTGGAGGGGACAGGGGGCTGGAAACACCATATATTTT. The full variable domain, completed using reference TRBV30 and TRBJ1-3, is SQTIHQWPATLVQPVGSPLSLECTVEGTSNPNLYWYRQAAGRGLQLLFYSVGIGQISSEVPQNLSASRPQDRQFILSSKKLLLSDSGFYLCAWRGQGAGNTIYFGEGSWLTVV.

This clone was found a few times. The rearrangement joins TRBV5-6 to TRBJ2-7; D ambiguous. Germline assignment: CDR1 SGHDT and CDR2 YYEEEE. Trimming pared 0 bases from V and 3 bases from J, leaving 7 bases between. This CDR3 has 13 amino acids. CDR3 protein: CASSLAKRYEQYF. CDR3 nucleotide sequence: TGTGCCAGCAGCTTGGCTAAGCGCTACGAGCAGTACTTC.

The chain is built from TRBV7-2 and TRBJ2-7; D is ambiguous. The CDR3 has 13 amino acids. Germline-derived CDR1 and CDR2 are SGHTA and FQGNSA. Trimming removed 3 bases at V and 2 bases at J, with 8 bases between. Here the CDR3 reads CASSLGVAYEQYF. CDR3 nucleotides: TGTGCCAGCAGCTTGGGTGTAGCCTACGAGCAGTACTTC.

This chain uses TRBV30 with TRBJ2-2; D unclear. The CDR3 length is 11 residues. Germline CDR1 reads GTSNPN; CDR2 reads SVGIG (reference sequence). Trimming took off 2 bases at V and 9 bases at J, with 7 bases between the two ends. This CDR3 reads CAWSMDRELFF. The CDR3 DNA is TGTGCCTGGAGTATGGACCGGGAGCTGTTTTTT. The variable domain in full, with the rest retrieved from reference TRBV30 and TRBJ2-2, is SQTIHQWPATLVQPVGSPLSLECTVEGTSNPNLYWYRQAAGRGLQLLFYSVGIGQISSEVPQNLSASRPQDRQFILSSKKLLLSDSGFYLCAWSMDRELFFGEGSRLTVL.

The V and J genes are TRBV30 and TRBJ1-2, with 7 bases identical to TRBD1. The length of the CDR3 is 14 residues. V shed 3 bases, J shed 8 bases, and the junction held 12 bases outside the gene matches. Germline V lookup: CDR1 GTSNPN, CDR2 SVGIG (reference sequence). In nucleotides, the CDR3 is TGTGCCTGGAGACCAACAGGGGATTCGGACGGCTACACCTTC. The encoded protein is CAWRPTGDSDGYTF. Complete variable domain (other parts from reference TRBV30 and TRBJ1-2): SQTIHQWPATLVQPVGSPLSLECTVEGTSNPNLYWYRQAAGRGLQLLFYSVGIGQISSEVPQNLSASRPQDRQFILSSKKLLLSDSGFYLCAWRPTGDSDGYTFGSGTRLTVV.

Only a few counts were recorded for this clone. The chain has TRBV29-1 and TRBJ1-1, with D unclear. The CDR3 spans 15 residues. Trimming pared 7 bases from V and 1 base from J, leaving 19 bases between. Per germline, CDR1 SQVTM and CDR2 ANQGSEA. CDR3: CSATRREPTNTEAFF. In DNA form, the CDR3 reads TGCAGCGCCACCCGGCGGGAGCCCACGAACACTGAAGCTTTCTTT.

The chain employs TRBV30 and TRBJ1-2; 7 nucleotides line up with TRBD1. The CDR3 loop spans 13 amino acids. CDR1 is GTSNPN, CDR2 SVGIG, per germline (reference sequence). Germline trimming cut 2 bases from V and 5 bases from J; bases unmatched to any gene: 5. The CDR3 DNA reads as TGTGCCTGGAGTCAGAACAGGGGATATGGCTACACCTTC. It translates to CAWSQNRGYGYTF.

The sample holds a few counts of this clone. The V gene is TRBV4-2, the J gene TRBJ2-5; 11 bases are shared with TRBD2. The CDR3 covers 17 residues. Germline-derived CDR1 and CDR2 are LGHNA and YNFKEQ. V shed 4 bases and J 5 bases; nucleotides not matched to a gene: 12. CDR3 amino acids: CASSPRSSGGVEETQYF. CDR3 bases: TGTGCCAGCAGCCCTCGGAGTAGCGGGGGGGTCGAGGAGACCCAGTACTTC.

The chain links TRBV6-5 to TRBJ2-2; D not resolved. The CDR3 sequence is 12 residues long. V gave up 6 bases and J gave up 3 bases, with 5 bases separating them. Germline CDR1 and CDR2: MNHEY and SVGAGI. The CDR3: CASSGYTGELFF. The CDR3 nucleotides are TGTGCCAGCAGCGGGTACACCGGGGAGCTGTTTTTT.

The rearrangement links TRBV30 to TRBJ1-2; a weak D match, TRBD1 (6 bases). CDR3 size: 14 residues. Germline V gene data show CDR1 as GTSNPN and CDR2 as SVGIG (reference sequence). V was clipped by 0 bases and J by 6 bases, with 14 bases between them. The CDR3 region has the DNA TGTGCCTGGAGTGTACGAGGGGGGGGGCATGGCTACACCTTC. Its protein product is CAWSVRGGGHGYTF.

V gene TRBV30 combines with J gene TRBJ1-5; TRBD1 agrees at 7 bases. The V gene's germline CDR1 is GTSNPN and CDR2 SVGIG (reference sequence). Losses at the gene ends were 1 base for V and 4 bases for J; bases not matched to a gene: 7. This CDR3 spans 15 amino acids. The CDR3 coding sequence is TGTGCCTGGAGTGAGAGGACAGGCGGAAATCAGCCCCAGCATTTT. This gives the protein CAWSERTGGNQPQHF. The full variable domain, its missing parts supplied by reference TRBV30 and TRBJ1-5, is SQTIHQWPATLVQPVGSPLSLECTVEGTSNPNLYWYRQAAGRGLQLLFYSVGIGQISSEVPQNLSASRPQDRQFILSSKKLLLSDSGFYLCAWSERTGGNQPQHFGDGTRLSIL.

This clone was recorded once. The chain recombines TRBV5-1 with TRBJ2-7, with TRBD2 matching over 9 bases. The CDR3 has 15 residues. Germline loops: CDR1 SGHRS, CDR2 YFSETQ. V shed 1 base and J 5 bases; nucleotides not matched to a gene: 7. CDR3 DNA sequence: TGCGCCAGCAGCTTGACAGCGGGAGGAAGGAACGAGCAGTACTTC. Its translation is CASSLTAGGRNEQYF.

The V gene is TRBV5-1, the J gene TRBJ2-3; possible D gene TRBD2, 5 bases. Germline V gene lookup returns CDR1 SGHRS and CDR2 YFSETQ. Trimming removed 2 bases at V and 2 bases at J, with 9 bases between. The CDR3 runs 14 residues. The CDR3 is CASSLSEDTDTQYF. The CDR3 bases are TGCGCCAGCAGCTTATCGGAGGACACAGATACGCAGTATTTT.

By sample share, this clone is medium-sized. This sequence joins TRBV4-3 and TRBJ1-3, with D possibly matching TRBD1 (5 bases). Trimming removed 3 bases at V and 3 bases at J, with 18 bases between. In germline, CDR1 is LGHNA, CDR2 YSLEER. The CDR3 has 17 amino acids. The CDR3 DNA follows: TGCGCCAGCAGCCAGAGGTTTGGGGGTAGAAGTGGAAACACCATATATTTT. Amino acids: CASSQRFGGRSGNTIYF.

This clone has just one count. The chain joins TRBV30 to TRBJ1-3; D is ambiguous. V lost 5 bases and J lost 0, with 5 bases in between. This CDR3 contains 12 residues. Per the germline V gene, CDR1 is GTSNPN and CDR2 is SVGIG (reference sequence). The CDR3 loop reads CAWGFSGNTIYF. The DNA for the CDR3 is TGTGCCTGGGGTTTCTCTGGAAACACCATATATTTT.

The chain is built from TRBV30 and TRBJ1-4, with D uncertain. The CDR3 has 12 amino acids. Trimming left V 1 base short and J 7 bases short, with 7 bases between. Germline-derived CDR1 and CDR2 are GTSNPN and SVGIG (reference sequence). CDR3 amino acids: CAWSALGEKLFF. Written as DNA, the CDR3 is TGTGCCTGGAGTGCTCTAGGTGAAAAACTGTTTTTT.